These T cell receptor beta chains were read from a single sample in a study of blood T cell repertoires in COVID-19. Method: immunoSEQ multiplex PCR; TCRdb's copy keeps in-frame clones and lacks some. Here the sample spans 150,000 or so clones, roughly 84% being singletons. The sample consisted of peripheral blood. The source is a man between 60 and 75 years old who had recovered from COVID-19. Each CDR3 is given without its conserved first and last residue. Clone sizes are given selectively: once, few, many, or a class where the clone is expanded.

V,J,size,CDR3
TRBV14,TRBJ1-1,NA,ASSQAQGAGENEAF
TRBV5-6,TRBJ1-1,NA,ASSLYVGPVNTEAF
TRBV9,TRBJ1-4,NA,ASSVAGAMGEKLF
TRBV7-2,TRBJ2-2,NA,ASSLGQGGTGELF
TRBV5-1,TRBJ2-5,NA,ASSVTGFQETQY
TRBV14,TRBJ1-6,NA,ASSLLSYNSPLH
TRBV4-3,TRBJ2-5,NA,ASSQGLAGLPETQY
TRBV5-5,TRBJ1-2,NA,ASSPRDRGYGYT
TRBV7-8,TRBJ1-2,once,ASRATGQSGYT
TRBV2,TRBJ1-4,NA,ASSEGPPSTNEKLF
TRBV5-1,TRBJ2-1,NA,ASSPTSWDRGNEQF
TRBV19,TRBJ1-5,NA,ASSIVTGEQPQH
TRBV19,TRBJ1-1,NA,ASRIQGLDTEAF
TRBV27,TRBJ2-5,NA,ASSSRGLVQETQY
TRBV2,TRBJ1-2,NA,ASSDGRGNYGYT
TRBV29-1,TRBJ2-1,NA,SGEGLAGEQF
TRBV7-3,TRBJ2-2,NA,ASSSAGRGMTGELF
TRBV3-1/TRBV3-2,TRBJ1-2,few,ASSQGLQGYGYT
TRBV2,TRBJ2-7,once,ASSNSWTGTEQY
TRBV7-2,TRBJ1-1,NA,ASSLSRSTEAF
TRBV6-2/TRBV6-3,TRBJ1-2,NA,ASSPQNYYGYT
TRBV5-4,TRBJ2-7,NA,ASSSRLGGSYEQY
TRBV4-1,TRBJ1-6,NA,ASSQERTGGFSPLH
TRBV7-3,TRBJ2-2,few,ASSWDSKNTGELF
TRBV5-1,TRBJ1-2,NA,ASSLDGREVGYT
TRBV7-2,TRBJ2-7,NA,ASSPHGGQVYEQY
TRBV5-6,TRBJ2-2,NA,ASSSILGQGNTGELF
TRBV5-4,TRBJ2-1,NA,ASSLAAGIYNEQF
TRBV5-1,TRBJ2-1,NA,ASSPWANSYNEQF
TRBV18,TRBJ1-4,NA,ASSPGTGGDEKLF
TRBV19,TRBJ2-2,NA,ASSMDRTNTGELF
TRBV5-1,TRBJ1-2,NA,ASSPSDRASYGYT
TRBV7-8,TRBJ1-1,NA,ASSTGTGFDTEAF
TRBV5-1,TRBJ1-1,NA,ASMGQTNTEAF
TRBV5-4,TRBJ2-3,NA,ASSPGLAGGPGTDTQY
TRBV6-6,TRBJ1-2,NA,ASSRTGSGSVNYGYT
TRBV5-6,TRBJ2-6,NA,ASIEGVAGANVLT
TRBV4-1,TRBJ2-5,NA,ASSQVSRTGQETQY
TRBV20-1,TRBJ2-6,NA,SASTQIPGLAVSGANVLT
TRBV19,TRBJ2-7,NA,ASSKQQGPYEQY
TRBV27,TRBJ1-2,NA,ASSLSAGTGGLGYGYT
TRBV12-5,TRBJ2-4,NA,ASGGSPQY
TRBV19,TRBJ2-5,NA,ASSIDAGTGGETQY